This TCR beta chain was sequenced in a study of vaccination and CD4 T cells after COVID-19 (dated by TCRdb to the early 2020s). Background on the whole study: Convalescent patients had a positive SARS-CoV-2 result on nasal swab PCR, and of these patients, several had mild disease and one had severe disease. The convalescent cohort included six males and four females, with two Hispanic individuals, seven Caucasians, two Asians and one multiracial person. Participants received two doses of either the Pfizer-BioNTech BNT162b2 vaccine (n=8) or the Moderna mRNA-1273 vaccine (n=2). Post-COVID blood samples from convalescent patients were collected a median of around 100 days after diagnosis, with a range of 35 to 161 days. Post-vaccine blood samples were collected a median of about 66 days after the second vaccine dose, ranging from about 13 to 241 days. The cultures were stimulated with overlapping spike peptide pools from SARS-CoV-2 and from the common cold coronaviruses HCoV-NL63, HCoV-OC43 and HCoV-229E. Control cultures used a CEFX viral epitope pool as positive control, an HIV-1 Nef peptide pool as negative control, or no peptide. In about 11 COVID-19 convalescent patients and a few infection-naive healthy vaccine recipients, the spike-specific CD4+ TCR repertoire before mRNA vaccination was compared with the repertoire after mRNA vaccination. Here is what the overall study found, with its caveats: Of the vaccine-specific clones found in convalescent patients, nearly all (304 of 307) were mono-reactive for SARS-CoV-2 spike instead of being cross-reactive with common cold coronaviruses. Among convalescent patients, a median about 86% of the SARS-CoV-2-reactive clones seen after vaccination appeared only after vaccination, which suggests priming specific to the vaccine. The median count of SARS-CoV-2-reactive clonotypes went up from about 23 after infection to 38 after vaccination, although the change was not significant. The study included relatively few convalescent patients and did not analyze early timepoints after natural infection.

The treatment or condition label here, explained by the study, means: roughly 10-day PBMC culture with coronavirus spike peptide pools or control peptides (ViraFEST assay). The ViraFEST assay was used in the study, in which antigen-specific T cells were expanded with peptide pools and expanded clonotypes were subsequently identified by TCR sequencing. The convalescent patients' positive SARS-CoV-2 PCR tests fell between March and December 2020, which was before the Alpha, Beta and Delta variants emerged in the United States. Each well held 2.2 million or so PBMCs cultured in IMDM containing roughly 5.4% human AB serum and approximately 9.8 IU/ml IL-2, with 8.5 to 10 ug/ml peptide pools added. On days 3 and 7, half of the culture medium was replaced with fresh IL-2-containing medium. After nine to eleven days of culture, CD4+ T cells were isolated by negative selection with the EasySep CD4+ T cell isolation kit. Ficoll-Paque Plus gradient centrifugation was used to isolate PBMCs from whole blood, and the isolated PBMCs were then either used fresh or cryopreserved at -140C. Each culture condition was generally run in triplicate wells.

The library was generated by PCR. DNA from cultured CD4+ T cells underwent TCR sequencing with the Oncomine TCR Beta short-read assay at the Johns Hopkins FTIC core. The QIAamp micro DNA kit was used to extract genomic DNA from the cultured CD4+ T cells. Oncomine TCR Beta libraries made from cultured CD4+ T cells were pooled using unique dual indexes and sequenced on an Illumina iSeq 100. On the authors' methods: Non-productive sequences were filtered out, and CDR3s that did not start with C, did not end with F or W, or were shorter than 7 amino acids were discarded. The MANAFEST web application was used to identify antigen-specific clonotypes by comparing peptide-stimulated wells against reference wells and other culture wells. An FDR below 0.05, an odds ratio above 5, and a productive frequency above 0.1% in at least two of three replicate wells were required for clones to be considered positive. A clonotype was classed as cross-reactive if the clonotype showed significant expansion both in SARS-CoV-2 spike wells and in at least one common cold coronavirus spike condition. Similarity between CDR3 sequences was evaluated in R version 3.6.1 using Levenshtein distances (stringdist) and unrooted phylogenetic trees (ape). Using fastp trimming at Q25 and MiXCR clonotype assembly, TCRdb reanalyzed the public sequencing data and kept in-frame beta chains. Under each unique CDR3 protein, matching rows form one entry showing the most common genes and DNA. The V and J calls and clone size are TCRdb's, not the authors'. The sample contains roughly 9,700 distinct CDR3 sequences, 50% to 70% of them found a single time. The leading ten clones occupy about a quarter of the sample.

A note on this clonotype: This receptor's antigen is unknown. It has no much larger one-base neighbor in the sample; base qualities were not kept.

From V the trimming removes 6 bases and from J it removes 2 bases, while the gene matches leave 3 bases of the junction unaccounted for. The germline V gene (reference sequence) sets CDR1 to LNHDA and CDR2 to SQIVND. The CDR3, cysteine through phenylalanine, is 14 amino acids long. Only the CDR3 DNA stays, 42 bases, in frame from base 1. The chain was built from TRBV19 and TRBJ1-5; TRBD1 fits 8 bases in the junction. This TCR derives from a human donor who had recovered from COVID-19. Input material: CD4+ T cells from blood, cultured in vitro. The DNA sequence follows: TGTGCCAGTAGCCAGACAGGGGGCAATCAGCCCCAGCATTTT. Protein translation: CASSQTGGNQPQHF.